These 2 T cell receptor beta chains originate from one sample sequenced in a study of T cell repertoires in cytomegalovirus infection. TCRdb re-analysed the reads in MiXCR, keeping a single row per CDR3 protein. The data hold under 150,000 distinct CDR3 sequences, with 20% to 30% observed a single time. Antigens of these TCRs are unknown. Sample: PBMCs, sequenced either directly or after in vitro stimulation (not recorded which). These receptors were taken from a human donor in good health (CMV status not recorded). Some clones in this sample may be carry-over from other donors' samples.

This clonotype appeared a few times. The chain links TRBV6-1 to TRBJ1-1; the D gene is possibly TRBD1 (5 bases). Germline V lookup: CDR1 MNHNS, CDR2 SASEGT. The CDR3 contains 12 residues. V lost 5 bases, J lost 4 bases, and 8 bases lay in between. CDR3 sequence reads: CASSTGSTEAFF. Written as DNA, the CDR3 is TGTGCCAGCAGTACAGGTAGCACTGAAGCTTTCTTT.

This clonotype was recorded many times. CDR3 DNA: TGTGCCAGCAGCTTAGAAAGACAAGAGACCCAGTACTTC. It encodes CASSLERQETQYF. The V and J genes are TRBV7-2 and TRBJ2-5; D call uncertain. CDR3 length: 13 residues. Per germline, CDR1 SGHTA and CDR2 FQGNSA. Trimming cost V 1 base and J 2 bases, with 5 bases left between them.